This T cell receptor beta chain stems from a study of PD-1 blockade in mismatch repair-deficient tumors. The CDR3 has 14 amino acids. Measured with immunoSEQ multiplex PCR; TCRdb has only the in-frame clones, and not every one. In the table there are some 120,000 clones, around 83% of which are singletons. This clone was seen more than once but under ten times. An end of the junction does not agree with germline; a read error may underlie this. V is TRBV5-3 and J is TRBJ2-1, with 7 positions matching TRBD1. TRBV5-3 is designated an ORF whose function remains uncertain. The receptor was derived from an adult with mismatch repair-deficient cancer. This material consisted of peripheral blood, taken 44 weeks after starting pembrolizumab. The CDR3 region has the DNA TGTGCCAGAAGCTACCGGGACAGCTACACTGAGCAGTTCTTC. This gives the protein CARSYRDSYTEQFF.